The 25 T cell receptor beta chains below were found in one sample sequenced in a study of T cell repertoires in ileal Crohn's disease. Data came from immunoSEQ multiplex PCR; TCRdb stores just in-frame clones and leaves some out. The sample has approximately 27,000 clones, around 77% seen once. Sequenced input: ileal tissue. The origin of the receptors is an adult with Crohn's disease.

V gene TRBV7-8 combines with J gene TRBJ1-5; TRBD1 aligns across 7 bases. CDR3 size: 14 residues. From germline, CDR1 is SGHVS and CDR2 FQNEAQ. The junction had 6 bases not matched to a gene; V was cut back by 4 bases and J by 6 bases. As DNA, the CDR3 is TGTGCCAGCAGCTCGTCCAGGGACAGTCAGCCCCAGCATTTT. This gives the protein CASSSSRDSQPQHF.

The chain joins TRBV6-1 to TRBJ2-5; TRBD1 agrees at 8 bases. The CDR3 consists of 14 residues. V shed 6 bases, J shed 2 bases, and the junction held 5 bases outside the gene matches. The V gene's germline CDR1 is MNHNS and CDR2 SASEGT. The CDR3 DNA sequence: TGTGCCAGCAGGAGGGACAGGCGTCAAGAGACCCAGTACTTC. Translated: CASRRDRRQETQYF.

The V and J genes are TRBV15 and TRBJ2-7; 9 positions agree with TRBD2. The trim removed 0 bases at V and 5 bases at J, leaving 5 bases unmatched. Germline CDR1 and CDR2: LNHNV and YYDKDF (reference sequence). The CDR3 is made up of 15 amino acids. This CDR3 is CATSRDGLARNEQYF. DNA of the CDR3: TGTGCCACCAGCAGAGACGGACTAGCGAGGAACGAGCAGTACTTC.

The chain combines TRBV7-2 with TRBJ1-5, with D unclear. V lost 2 bases, J lost 14 bases, and 16 bases lay in between. The CDR3 covers 13 residues. Germline CDR1 reads SGHTA; CDR2 reads FQGNSA. The CDR3 spells CASSLTGTDLEHF. Here the CDR3 DNA reads TGTGCCAGCAGCTTAACGGGAACAGACCTTGAGCATTTT.

CDR3 sequence reads: CASRGGAGIYGYTF. In nucleotides, the CDR3 is TGCGCCAGCAGGGGCGGGGCAGGAATCTATGGCTACACCTTC. V is TRBV5-1 and J is TRBJ1-2; perhaps TRBD1 as D (5 bases). This CDR3 is built from 14 residues. Trimming cost V 5 bases and J 4 bases, with 15 bases left between them. Germline V CDR1 and CDR2: SGHRS, YFSETQ.

The chain uses TRBV19 and TRBJ1-5; D not resolved. The CDR3 has 17 amino acids. Germline V gene lookup returns CDR1 LNHDA and CDR2 SQIVND (reference sequence). V lost 1 base, J lost 1 base, and 14 bases lay in between. CDR3 sequence: CASSIGSPRASNQPQHF. The CDR3 nucleotides are TGTGCCAGTAGTATAGGTAGCCCCCGAGCCAGCAATCAGCCCCAGCATTTT.

The sample holds one count of this clone. The chain joins TRBV6-1 to TRBJ1-5; D is ambiguous. Germline V CDR1 and CDR2: MNHNS, SASEGT. The CDR3 consists of 14 residues. V lost 3 bases to trimming and J lost 7 bases, with 13 bases between them. The CDR3 coding sequence is TGTGCCAGCAGTGAGTCGGGGATTAGGCAGCCCCAGCATTTT. This gives the protein CASSESGIRQPQHF.

This rearrangement joins TRBV5-1 to TRBJ2-7; 7 positions agree with TRBD2. Germline CDR1 and CDR2: SGHRS and YFSETQ. There are 16 residues in the CDR3. V lost 4 bases, J lost 4 bases, and 14 bases stayed unmatched. CDR3 coding DNA: TGCGCCAGCAGCCCGCAGCTAGCTAGCGGTGCTTACGAGCAGTACTTC. It specifies CASSPQLASGAYEQYF.

The chain employs TRBV20-1 and TRBJ2-3; no definite D call. CDR1 is DFQATT and CDR2 is SNEGSKA in the germline V gene (reference sequence). CDR3 size: 10 residues. The ends were cut back, 8 bases at V and 2 bases at J, with 5 bases in the middle. CDR3 in DNA: TGCAGTTTACACACAGATACGCAGTATTTT. It is translated as CSLHTDTQYF.

The chain uses TRBV5-1 and TRBJ2-3; D is uncertain. The CDR3 is 15 amino acids. V gave up 4 bases and J gave up 6 bases, with 18 bases separating them. The germline gives CDR1 SGHRS, CDR2 YFSETQ. As DNA, the CDR3 is TGCGCCAGCAGCGGTTTAGCTTTCCAAACCGATACGCAGTATTTT. Translating gives CASSGLAFQTDTQYF.

The CDR3 coding sequence is TGTGCCAGCAGCCTGACAATGACTGAAGCTTTCTTT. It is translated as CASSLTMTEAFF. The rearrangement uses TRBV7-9 and TRBJ1-1; D unresolved. The CDR3 is 12 amino acids. Germline V gene sequence: CDR1 SEHNR, CDR2 FQNEAQ (reference sequence). Trimming cost V 5 bases and J 5 bases, with 9 bases left between them. Drawing the rest from reference TRBV7-9 and TRBJ1-1, the complete variable domain is DTGVSQNPRHKITKRGQNVTFRCDPISEHNRLYWYRQTLGQGPEFLTYFQNEAQLEKSRLLSDRFSAERPKGSFSTLEIQRTEQGDSAMYLCASSLTMTEAFFGQGTRLTVV.

This chain links TRBV15 with TRBJ1-5; 7 bases fit TRBD1. The CDR3 covers 15 residues. J lost 4 bases, V lost 3 bases, and 6 bases had no gene match. Germline loops: CDR1 LNHNV, CDR2 YYDKDF (reference sequence). The CDR3 sequence: CATSRVTGVNQPQHF. The CDR3 nucleotides are TGTGCCACCAGCAGGGTAACAGGGGTTAATCAGCCCCAGCATTTT.

In this sample, this clone turned up once. The rearrangement joins TRBV29-1 to TRBJ1-1, with no clear D. Trimming took 4 bases from V and 5 from J, leaving 14 bases between them. This CDR3 region has 13 residues. Germline V gene lookup returns CDR1 SQVTM and CDR2 ANQGSEA. The CDR3 sequence: CSVGAYTGTEAFF. The DNA for the CDR3 is TGCAGCGTTGGAGCGTATACGGGGACTGAAGCTTTCTTT.

In this sample, this clone turned up a few times. The rearrangement joins TRBV7-9 to TRBJ1-6, with TRBD1 matching over 7 bases. V lost 7 bases and J lost 7; bases outside the gene matches: 7. CDR1 is SEHNR, CDR2 FQNEAQ, per germline (reference sequence). This CDR3 region has 14 residues. Here the CDR3 DNA reads TGTGCCAGCAAGGAGGGGACAGTGAATTCACCCCTCCACTTT. Its translation: CASKEGTVNSPLHF.

This clone was seen a few times. The chain has TRBV9 and TRBJ2-3; possible D gene TRBD1, 5 bases. Germline V gives CDR1 SGDLS, CDR2 YYNGEE. V lost 0 bases, J lost 1 base, and 9 bases lay in between. The CDR3 covers 15 residues. The CDR3 DNA reads TGTGCCAGCAGCGTAGGACAGCTTCGCACAGATACGCAGTATTTT. Its protein is CASSVGQLRTDTQYF. Full variable domain (missing parts from reference TRBV9 and TRBJ2-3): DSGVTQTPKHLITATGQRVTLRCSPRSGDLSVYWYQQSLDQGLQFLIQYYNGEERAKGNILERFSAQQFPDLHSELNLSSLELGDSALYFCASSVGQLRTDTQYFGPGTRLTVL.

The chain links TRBV4-2 to TRBJ2-7; 8 nucleotides align to TRBD2. V lost 6 bases and J lost 3; bases outside the gene matches: 4. CDR1 and CDR2 (germline): LGHNA, YNFKEQ. CDR3 size: 13 residues. This CDR3 is CASSRTSGYEQYF. The CDR3, as DNA: TGTGCCAGCAGTAGAACTAGCGGCTACGAGCAGTACTTC.

J is TRBJ2-7 and V is TRBV15; TRBD2 aligns across 14 bases. V was pared by 1 base and J by 6 bases, with 5 bases of the junction left unmatched. The CDR3 length is 16 residues. CDR1 and CDR2 (germline): LNHNV, YYDKDF (reference sequence). CDR3 DNA: TGTGCCACCAGCAGAGGAGGACTAGCGGGGGGCCCCGAGCAGTACTTC. Translating it yields CATSRGGLAGGPEQYF.

The rearrangement links TRBV7-9 to TRBJ1-5; TRBD1 matches 7 bases. J gave up 3 bases and V 1 base, and 3 bases lay outside the gene matches. The germline V gene encodes CDR1 SEHNR and CDR2 FQNEAQ (reference sequence). There are 15 residues in the CDR3. The chain's CDR3 is CASSLGDSFNQPQHF. For the CDR3, the DNA is TGTGCCAGCAGCTTAGGGGACAGCTTCAATCAGCCCCAGCATTTT.

V gene TRBV6-1 combines with J gene TRBJ2-7; 7 bases fit TRBD2. CDR3 size: 15 residues. Germline CDR1 MNHNS, CDR2 SASEGT. The V gene end was trimmed by 6 bases and the J gene end by 3 bases; junction bases not matched to a gene: 11. The CDR3 DNA reads TGTGCCAGCAGGGAGGGCGGGGGTTACTACTACGAGCAGTACTTC. This translates into CASREGGGYYYEQYF.

The chain is built from TRBV5-6 and TRBJ1-5; TRBD1 matches 10 bases. Trimming took 4 bases from V and 1 from J; bases not matched to a gene: 5. CDR3 size: 16 residues. Germline V gene data show CDR1 as SGHDT and CDR2 as YYEEEE. The CDR3 loop reads CASSPDRGSSNQPQHF. The CDR3 bases are TGTGCCAGCAGCCCGGACAGGGGGTCGAGCAATCAGCCCCAGCATTTT.

The chain carries TRBV7-8 and TRBJ1-2; possibly TRBD1 for D (5 bases). V was trimmed by 6 bases and J by 5 bases, leaving 16 bases between them. The germline V gene encodes CDR1 SGHVS and CDR2 FQNEAQ. CDR3 length: 14 amino acids. The CDR3 sequence is CASRLQDPPYGYTF. Written as DNA, the CDR3 is TGTGCCAGCAGATTACAGGATCCCCCTTATGGCTACACCTTC.

This chain joins TRBV6-1 and TRBJ1-2, with no clear D. The CDR3 has 15 residues. Germline V gene data show CDR1 as MNHNS and CDR2 as SASEGT. Trimming pared 3 bases from V and 7 bases from J, leaving 18 bases between. The CDR3 DNA reads as TGTGCCAGCAGTGAGGCGCTAGGCGGACTGGGTGGCTACACCTTC. Its protein is CASSEALGGLGGYTF.

The gene calls are TRBV5-4 and TRBJ2-5; 7 nucleotides agree with TRBD2. The CDR3 spans 13 residues. Germline V lookup: CDR1 SGHNT, CDR2 YYREEE (reference sequence). The V gene end was trimmed by 2 bases and the J gene end by 5 bases; junction bases not matched to a gene: 3. CDR3 bases: TGTGCCAGCAGCTTAAGGGGAGGGGAGACCCAGTACTTC. It is translated as CASSLRGGETQYF.

This clone has a handful of counts. The chain uses TRBV4-3 and TRBJ2-3; 10 bases are a match to TRBD2. CDR3 length: 16 residues. Germline-derived CDR1 and CDR2 are LGHNA and YSLEER. J gave up 6 bases and V 0 bases, and 6 bases lay outside the gene matches. The CDR3 is CASSQEAVAGGDTQYF. Here the CDR3 DNA reads TGCGCCAGCAGCCAAGAAGCAGTAGCGGGGGGTGATACGCAGTATTTT.

The chain links TRBV7-3 to TRBJ2-1; weak D call: TRBD2 (6 bases). The germline V gene has CDR1 SGHTA and CDR2 FQGTGA. The V end lost 5 bases, the J end lost 10 bases, and 18 bases lay between the germline ends. The CDR3 has 14 amino acids. CDR3 amino acids: CASSASGLQNEQFF. In DNA form, the CDR3 reads TGTGCCAGCAGCGCTTCTGGACTACAGAACGAGCAGTTCTTC.